The present T cell receptor (beta chain) was sequenced within a study of T-cell reconstitution after alpha-beta-depleted transplantation in children. Broader study findings: Some patients' high day-60 TCRbeta diversity was traced to surviving recipient T cells and thymic progenitors.

The library targeted TCRbeta and was prepared with unique molecular identifiers. TCRdb redid the calling of the PCR reads with MiXCR, one entry per CDR3 protein. The sample has fewer than 750,000 distinct CDR3 sequences, more than 20% seen once; the top ten hold roughly 14%. This clonotype was counted at least ten times. Its antigen is unknown. The source material was PBMCs, mostly from graft donor cells, sampled 360 days after TCRalphabeta/CD19-depleted stem cell transplant. This TCR was sampled from a boy in the first two years of life who had a stem cell transplant for acute myeloid leukemia, so the T cells may come from the graft donor.

The CDR3 region has the DNA TGCGCCAGCAGCTTGTCCGGGGAGGGATCGTACTATGGCTACACCTTC. Encoded protein: CASSLSGEGSYYGYTF. This chain connects TRBV5-1 to TRBJ1-2; D call uncertain. Trimming took off 1 base at V and 3 bases at J, with 16 bases between the two ends. The germline CDR1 and CDR2 sequences are SGHRS and YFSETQ. This CDR3 is built from 16 residues.